The clone carrying this T cell receptor beta chain is a singleton in its sample. Antigen unknown. This entry comes from a study of radiotherapy plus CTLA-4 blockade in lung cancer. In the study overall: Disease control was present in 30% to 40% of patients, and objective responses in 15% to 20%.

Focal radiation and CTLA-4 blockade (ipilimumab) were tested in chemo-refractory metastatic non-small-cell lung cancer patients. Clones were sequenced by immunoSEQ multiplex PCR, and TCRdb holds only the in-frame ones, with some missing. The sample consists of approximately 60,000 clones, about 80% of them appearing once. The CDR3 has 15 residues. Germline trimming cut 3 bases from V and 5 bases from J; bases unmatched to any gene: 9. Germline V gives CDR1 SGDLS, CDR2 YYNGEE. General study points: Early blood T cell clone dynamics, with interferon-beta, were reported to best predict response. TCR clones of tumor origin grew in blood after radiotherapy plus ipilimumab.

Sequences were derived from peripheral blood, sampled from a patient treated with radiotherapy plus ipilimumab. The gene calls are TRBV9 and TRBJ2-3; 7 nucleotides align to TRBD2. This clonotype originated in a human donor with non-small cell lung cancer whose response to radiotherapy plus ipilimumab could not be evaluated. CDR3 region: CASSASGVFVDTQYF. In nucleotides, the CDR3 is TGTGCCAGCAGCGCCAGCGGGGTCTTTGTAGATACGCAGTATTTT.